These T cell receptor beta chains were read from a single sample in a study of cytomegalovirus exposure and HLA in healthy donors. Profiled with immunoSEQ multiplex PCR; TCRdb holds only in-frame clones, not every one. The sample records 150,000 to 200,000 clones, about four fifths being singletons. The sample comprised PBMCs. All receptors derive from a boy between 2 and 10 years old in good health and CMV-seronegative. Both conserved end residues are part of each CDR3. A D gene is named only where the DNA matches it firmly. Expanded clones get a size class; other rows say once, few or many, or leave the size out.

D gene	V gene	clone size	J gene	CDR3 protein	CDR3 DNA
TRBD1	TRBV7-9	NA	TRBJ1-2	CASSFARGRPGFYGYTF	TGTGCCAGCAGCTTCGCCAGGGGGCGTCCAGGGTTCTATGGCTACACCTTC
TRBD1	TRBV7-2	NA	TRBJ1-1	CASSYSTGGEPEAFF	TGTGCCAGCAGCTACTCGACAGGGGGAGAGCCTGAAGCTTTCTTT
NA	TRBV7-2	once	TRBJ1-1	CASSSQGPLLTEAFF	TGTGCCAGCAGCTCTCAGGGGCCTTTACTCACTGAAGCTTTCTTT
NA	TRBV7-2	once	TRBJ2-2	CASQPAGMNTGELFF	TGTGCCAGCCAACCCGCGGGGATGAACACCGGGGAGCTGTTTTTT
NA	TRBV18	NA	TRBJ2-2	CASSPISTGANTGELFF	TGTGCCAGCTCACCAATATCTACAGGCGCGAACACCGGGGAGCTGTTTTTT
NA	TRBV4-1	NA	TRBJ1-2	CASSQDRWTADYGYTF	TGCGCCAGCAGCCAAGATAGGTGGACAGCTGACTATGGCTACACCTTC
TRBD1	TRBV7-3	NA	TRBJ1-5	CASSLDRDQPQHF	TGTGCCAGCAGCCTCGACAGGGATCAGCCCCAGCATTTT
NA	TRBV7-2	NA	TRBJ2-7	CASGPGSTRGYEQYF	TGTGCCAGCGGCCCGGGCTCGACCCGGGGCTACGAGCAGTACTTC
NA	TRBV5-4	NA	TRBJ1-6	CASSLEGGASPLHF	TGTGCCAGCAGCTTGGAAGGGGGGGCTTCACCCCTCCACTTT
TRBD2	TRBV7-2	NA	TRBJ2-7	CASSVTSASYEQYF	TGTGCCAGCAGCGTCACTAGCGCCTCCTACGAGCAGTACTTC
NA	TRBV2	NA	TRBJ2-7	CASSEDQGPYEQYF	TGTGCCAGCAGTGAGGATCAGGGCCCCTACGAGCAGTACTTC
TRBD2	TRBV19	NA	TRBJ2-7	CASSRTSGDTYEQYF	TGTGCCAGTAGTCGGACTAGCGGGGATACCTACGAGCAGTACTTC
TRBD2	TRBV5-8	few	TRBJ2-1	CASSFRGGLYNEQFF	TGTGCCAGCAGCTTTCGCGGGGGACTCTACAATGAGCAGTTCTTC
NA	TRBV20-1	NA	TRBJ2-7	CSAKLDHEQYF	TGCAGTGCTAAACTAGACCACGAGCAGTACTTC
TRBD1	TRBV19	NA	TRBJ2-1	CASSSGTGVDNEQFF	TGTGCCAGTTCATCCGGGACAGGGGTAGACAATGAGCAGTTCTTC
NA	TRBV25-1	NA	TRBJ1-6	CASTQGGLSSPLHF	TGTGCCAGCACCCAGGGTGGTCTGAGTTCACCCCTCCACTTT
NA	TRBV5-4	NA	TRBJ2-7	CASSLPRGEQYF	TGTGCCAGCAGCTTGCCCAGGGGCGAGCAGTACTTC
NA	TRBV5-5	once	TRBJ2-3	CASSLLATFSTDTQYF	TGTGCCAGCAGCTTGTTAGCTACCTTTAGCACAGATACGCAGTATTTT
TRBD1	TRBV10-3	NA	TRBJ1-2	CAISGGQGGNGYTF	TGTGCCATCAGTGGGGGACAGGGGGGGAATGGCTACACCTTC
NA	TRBV6-5	NA	TRBJ1-1	CASSYPADSNPEAFF	TGTGCCAGCAGTTACCCCGCGGACAGCAACCCTGAAGCTTTCTTT
TRBD1	TRBV19	NA	TRBJ1-5	CAATGSNQPQHF	TGTGCCGCGACAGGGTCAAATCAGCCCCAGCATTTT
TRBD1	TRBV7-6	NA	TRBJ2-3	CASSLPTQGSDTQYF	TGTGCCAGCAGCTTACCCACACAGGGGTCAGATACGCAGTATTTT